This TCR beta chain came from a study of metastatic and nonmetastatic thyroid tumors. The overall study: Repertoire comparisons spanned blood and tumor or nodule tissue from malignant and benign thyroid patients. Overall study results and limits: Relative to benign nodules, malignant thyroid tumors were reportedly characterized by significantly elevated TCR beta diversity in blood and tumor.

A note on this clone: Its matching antigen is unknown.

Thyroid surgery was preceded by no treatment in any patient. TCRdb re-clonotyped the PCR reads through MiXCR. The sample holds 72,000 or so clones, about 17% seen once. The V and J ends lost 8 bases and 3 bases respectively, with 14 bases between them. This CDR3 has 14 amino acids. CDR1 and CDR2 (germline): MNHEY, SMNVEV (reference sequence). This clonotype originated in a female donor with papillary thyroid cancer or a benign thyroid nodule (not recorded which). Some clones in this sample may be carry-over from other donors' samples. Sequenced: blood. The V gene is TRBV27, the J gene TRBJ2-1; D may be TRBD2 (7 bases). CDR3 in amino acids: CASGRGADYNEQFF. The CDR3 region has the DNA TGTGCCAGCGGCCGGGGGGCCGACTACAATGAGCAGTTCTTC.